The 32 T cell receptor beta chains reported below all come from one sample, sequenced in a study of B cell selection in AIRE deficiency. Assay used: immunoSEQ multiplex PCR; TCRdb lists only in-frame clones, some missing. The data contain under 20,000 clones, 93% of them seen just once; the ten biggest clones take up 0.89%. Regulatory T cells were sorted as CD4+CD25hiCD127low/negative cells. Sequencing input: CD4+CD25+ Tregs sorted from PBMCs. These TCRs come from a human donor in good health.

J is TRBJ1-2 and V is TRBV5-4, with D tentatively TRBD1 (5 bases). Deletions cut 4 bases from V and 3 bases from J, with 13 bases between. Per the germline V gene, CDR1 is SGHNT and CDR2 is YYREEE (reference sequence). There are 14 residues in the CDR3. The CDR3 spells CASSQGAGHYGYTF. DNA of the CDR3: TGTGCCAGCAGCCAAGGGGCGGGACACTATGGCTACACCTTC.

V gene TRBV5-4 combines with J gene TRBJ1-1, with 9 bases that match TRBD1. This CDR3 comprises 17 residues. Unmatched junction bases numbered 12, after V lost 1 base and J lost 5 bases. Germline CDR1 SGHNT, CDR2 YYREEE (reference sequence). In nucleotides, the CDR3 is TGTGCCAGCAGCTTGCGTAGGGGGACAGGGAGGGGGACTGAAGCTTTCTTT. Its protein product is CASSLRRGTGRGTEAFF.

The CDR3 reads CASSWTTNTEAFF. In nucleotides, the CDR3 is TGCGCCAGCAGCTGGACGACGAACACTGAAGCTTTCTTT. The V and J genes are TRBV5-1 and TRBJ1-1; D unclear. The ends were cut back, 3 bases at V and 1 base at J, with 7 bases in the middle. Germline CDR1 is SGHRS and CDR2 is YFSETQ. The CDR3 is 13 amino acids.

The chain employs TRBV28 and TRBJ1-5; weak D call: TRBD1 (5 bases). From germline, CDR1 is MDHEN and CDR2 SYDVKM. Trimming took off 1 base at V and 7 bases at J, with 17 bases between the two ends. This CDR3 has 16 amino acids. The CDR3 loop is CASSLSNRFWGQPQHF. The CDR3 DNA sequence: TGTGCCAGCAGTTTATCAAACAGGTTTTGGGGACAGCCCCAGCATTTT. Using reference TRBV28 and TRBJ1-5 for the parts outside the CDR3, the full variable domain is DVKVTQSSRYLVKRTGEKVFLECVQDMDHENMFWYRQDPGLGLRLIYFSYDVKMKEKGDIPEGYSVSREKKERFSLILESASTNQTSMYLCASSLSNRFWGQPQHFGDGTRLSIL.

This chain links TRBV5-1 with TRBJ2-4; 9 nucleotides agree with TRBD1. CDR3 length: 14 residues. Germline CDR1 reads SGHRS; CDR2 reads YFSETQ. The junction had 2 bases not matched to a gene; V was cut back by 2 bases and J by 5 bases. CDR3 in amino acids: CASSLWTGENIQYF. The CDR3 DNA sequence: TGCGCCAGCAGCTTATGGACAGGGGAAAACATTCAGTACTTC. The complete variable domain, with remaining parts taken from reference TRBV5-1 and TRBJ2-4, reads KAGVTQTPRYLIKTRGQQVTLSCSPISGHRSVSWYQQTPGQGLQFLFEYFSETQRNKGNFPGRFSGRQFSNSRSEMNVSTLELGDSALYLCASSLWTGENIQYFGAGTRLSVL.

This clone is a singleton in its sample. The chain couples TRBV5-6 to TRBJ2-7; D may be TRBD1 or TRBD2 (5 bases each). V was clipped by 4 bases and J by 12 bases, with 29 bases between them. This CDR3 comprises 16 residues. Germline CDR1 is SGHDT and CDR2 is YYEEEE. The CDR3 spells CASSRVEGTPKYSLYF. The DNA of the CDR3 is TGTGCCAGCAGCCGCGTTGAGGGGACCCCGAAGTATTCATTGTACTTC.

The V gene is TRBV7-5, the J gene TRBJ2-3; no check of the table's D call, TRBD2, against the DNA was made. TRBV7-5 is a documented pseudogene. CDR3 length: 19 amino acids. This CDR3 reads CVRSPSATSGRAGIDTQYF. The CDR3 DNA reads TGTGTCAGAAGCCCATCAGCGACTAGCGGGAGGGCGGGGATAGATACGCAGTATTTT.

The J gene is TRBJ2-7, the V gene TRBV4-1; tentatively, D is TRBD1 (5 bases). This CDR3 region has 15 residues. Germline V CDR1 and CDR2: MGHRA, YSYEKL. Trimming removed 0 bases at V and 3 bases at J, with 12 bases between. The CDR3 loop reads CASSQDGRAHYEQYF. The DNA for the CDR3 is TGCGCCAGCAGCCAAGACGGCAGGGCCCACTACGAGCAGTACTTC.

This CDR3 is CASSLSLAGARVTGELFF. CDR3 coding DNA: TGTGCCAGCAGCTTAAGTCTAGCGGGAGCGCGAGTCACCGGGGAGCTGTTTTTT. V usage is TRBV7-8 and J usage is TRBJ2-2; 10 bases fit TRBD2. After removal of 2 bases from V and 4 bases from J, the junction contained 10 bases not matched to a gene. The germline V gene encodes CDR1 SGHVS and CDR2 FQNEAQ. The CDR3 has 18 amino acids. The entire variable domain, with the rest obtained from reference TRBV7-8 and TRBJ2-2, is as follows: GAGVSQSPRYKVAKRGQDVALRCDPISGHVSLFWYQQALGQGPEFLTYFQNEAQLDKSGLPSDRFFAERPEGSVSTLKIQRTQQEDSAVYLCASSLSLAGARVTGELFFGEGSRLTVL.

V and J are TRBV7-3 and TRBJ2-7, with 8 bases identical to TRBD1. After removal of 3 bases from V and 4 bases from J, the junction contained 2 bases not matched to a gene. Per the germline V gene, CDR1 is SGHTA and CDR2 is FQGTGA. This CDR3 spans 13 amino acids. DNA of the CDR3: TGTGCCAGCAGCTTGGACAGGGTATACGAGCAGTACTTC. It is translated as CASSLDRVYEQYF.

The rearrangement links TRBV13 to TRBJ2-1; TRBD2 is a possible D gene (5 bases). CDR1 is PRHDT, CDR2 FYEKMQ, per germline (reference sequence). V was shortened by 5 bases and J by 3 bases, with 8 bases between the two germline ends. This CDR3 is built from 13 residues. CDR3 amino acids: CASSPGVYNEQFF. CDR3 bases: TGTGCCAGCAGCCCCGGGGTCTACAATGAGCAGTTCTTC. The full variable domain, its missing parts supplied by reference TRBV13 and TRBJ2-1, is AAGVIQSPRHLIKEKRETATLKCYPIPRHDTVYWYQQGPGQDPQFLISFYEKMQSDKGSIPDRFSAQQFSDYHSELNMSSLELGDSALYFCASSPGVYNEQFFGPGTRLTVL.

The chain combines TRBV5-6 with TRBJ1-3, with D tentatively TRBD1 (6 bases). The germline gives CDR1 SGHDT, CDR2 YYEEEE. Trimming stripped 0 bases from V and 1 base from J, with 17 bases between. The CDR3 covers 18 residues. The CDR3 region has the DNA TGTGCCAGCAGCTTGGGACAGGTTGGACTCTCGTCTGGAAACACCATATATTTT. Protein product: CASSLGQVGLSSGNTIYF. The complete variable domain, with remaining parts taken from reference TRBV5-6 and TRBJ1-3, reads DAGVTQSPTHLIKTRGQQVTLRCSPKSGHDTVSWYQQALGQGPQFIFQYYEEEERQRGNFPDRFSGHQFPNYSSELNVNALLLGDSALYLCASSLGQVGLSSGNTIYFGEGSWLTVV.

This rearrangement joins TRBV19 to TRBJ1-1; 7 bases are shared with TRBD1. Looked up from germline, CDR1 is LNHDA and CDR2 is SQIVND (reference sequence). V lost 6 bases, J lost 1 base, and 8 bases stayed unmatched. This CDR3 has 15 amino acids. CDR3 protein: CASRLRDSPNTEAFF. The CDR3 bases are TGTGCCAGTAGGCTCCGGGACAGCCCGAACACTGAAGCTTTCTTT.

This chain's CDR3 is CASSLFHSGANVLTF. The CDR3, as DNA: TGTGCCAGCAGTTTATTCCACTCTGGGGCCAACGTCCTGACTTTC. The chain joins TRBV28 to TRBJ2-6; the D is unclear. This CDR3 region has 15 residues. Germline CDR1 and CDR2: MDHEN and SYDVKM. V dropped 1 base and J dropped 0 bases, with 4 bases sitting between them. The full variable domain, in which reference TRBV28 and TRBJ2-6 provide the parts outside the CDR3, is DVKVTQSSRYLVKRTGEKVFLECVQDMDHENMFWYRQDPGLGLRLIYFSYDVKMKEKGDIPEGYSVSREKKERFSLILESASTNQTSMYLCASSLFHSGANVLTFGAGSRLTVL.

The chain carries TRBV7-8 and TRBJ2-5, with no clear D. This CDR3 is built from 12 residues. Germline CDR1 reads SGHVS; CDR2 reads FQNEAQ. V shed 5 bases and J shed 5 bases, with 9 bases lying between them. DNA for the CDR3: TGTGCCAGCAGCCCAACCTGGGAGACCCAGTACTTC. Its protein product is CASSPTWETQYF. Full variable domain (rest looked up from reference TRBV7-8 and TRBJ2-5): GAGVSQSPRYKVAKRGQDVALRCDPISGHVSLFWYQQALGQGPEFLTYFQNEAQLDKSGLPSDRFFAERPEGSVSTLKIQRTQQEDSAVYLCASSPTWETQYFGPGTRLLVL.

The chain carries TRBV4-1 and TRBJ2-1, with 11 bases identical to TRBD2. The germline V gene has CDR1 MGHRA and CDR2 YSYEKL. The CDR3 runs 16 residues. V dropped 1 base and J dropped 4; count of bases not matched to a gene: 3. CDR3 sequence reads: CASSQVGLAVYNEQFF. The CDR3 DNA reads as TGCGCCAGCAGCCAAGTGGGACTAGCGGTTTACAATGAGCAGTTCTTC.

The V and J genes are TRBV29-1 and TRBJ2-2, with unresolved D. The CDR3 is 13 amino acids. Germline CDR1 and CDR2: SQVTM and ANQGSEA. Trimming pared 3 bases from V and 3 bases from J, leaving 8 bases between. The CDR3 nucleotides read TGCAGCGTTGACGGTCACCACACCGGGGAGCTGTTTTTT. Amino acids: CSVDGHHTGELFF.

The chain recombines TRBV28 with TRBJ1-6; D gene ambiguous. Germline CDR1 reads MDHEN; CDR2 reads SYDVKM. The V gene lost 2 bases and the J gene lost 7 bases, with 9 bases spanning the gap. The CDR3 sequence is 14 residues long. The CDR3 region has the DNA TGTGCCAGCAGTTTAAGGGCCGAGAATTCACCCCTCCACTTT. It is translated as CASSLRAENSPLHF. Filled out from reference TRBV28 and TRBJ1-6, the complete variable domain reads DVKVTQSSRYLVKRTGEKVFLECVQDMDHENMFWYRQDPGLGLRLIYFSYDVKMKEKGDIPEGYSVSREKKERFSLILESASTNQTSMYLCASSLRAENSPLHFGNGTRLTVT.

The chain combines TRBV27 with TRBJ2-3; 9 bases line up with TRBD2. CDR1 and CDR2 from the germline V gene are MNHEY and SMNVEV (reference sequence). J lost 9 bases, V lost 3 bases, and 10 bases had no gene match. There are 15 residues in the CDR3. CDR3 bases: TGTGCCAGCAGTTTGCGGGAGGGCCTCGGATACACGCAGTATTTT. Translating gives CASSLREGLGYTQYF.

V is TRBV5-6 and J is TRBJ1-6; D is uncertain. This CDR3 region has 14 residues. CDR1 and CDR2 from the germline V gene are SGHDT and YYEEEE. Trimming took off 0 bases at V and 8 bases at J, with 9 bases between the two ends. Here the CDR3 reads CASSLGQVYSPLHF. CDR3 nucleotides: TGTGCCAGCAGCTTGGGGCAGGTTTATTCACCCCTCCACTTT.

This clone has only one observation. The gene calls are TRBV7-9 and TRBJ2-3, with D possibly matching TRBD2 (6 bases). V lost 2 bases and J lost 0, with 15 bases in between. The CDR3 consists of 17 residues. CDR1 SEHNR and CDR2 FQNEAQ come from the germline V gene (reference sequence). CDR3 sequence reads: CASSLLIRRDSTDTQYF. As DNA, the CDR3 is TGTGCCAGCAGCTTACTCATCCGGCGGGACAGCACAGATACGCAGTATTTT. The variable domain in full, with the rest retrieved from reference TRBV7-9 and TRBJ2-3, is DTGVSQNPRHKITKRGQNVTFRCDPISEHNRLYWYRQTLGQGPEFLTYFQNEAQLEKSRLLSDRFSAERPKGSFSTLEIQRTEQGDSAMYLCASSLLIRRDSTDTQYFGPGTRLTVL.

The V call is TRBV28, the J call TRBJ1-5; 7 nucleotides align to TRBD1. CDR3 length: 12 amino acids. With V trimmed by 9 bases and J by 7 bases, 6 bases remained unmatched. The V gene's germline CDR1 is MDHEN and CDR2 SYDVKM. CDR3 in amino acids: CASDRARQPQHF. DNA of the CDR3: TGTGCCAGTGACAGGGCTCGACAGCCCCAGCATTTT.

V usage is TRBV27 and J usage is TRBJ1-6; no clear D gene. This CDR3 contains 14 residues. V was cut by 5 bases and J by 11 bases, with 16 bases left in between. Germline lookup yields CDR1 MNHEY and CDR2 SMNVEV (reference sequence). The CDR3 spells CASSPLYGKAPLHF. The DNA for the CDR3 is TGTGCCAGCAGTCCCCTGTACGGAAAAGCACCCCTCCACTTT.

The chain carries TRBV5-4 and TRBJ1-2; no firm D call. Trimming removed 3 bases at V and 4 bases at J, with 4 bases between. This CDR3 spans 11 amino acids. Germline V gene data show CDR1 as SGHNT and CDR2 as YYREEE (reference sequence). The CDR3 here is CASSYGYGYTF. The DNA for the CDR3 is TGTGCCAGCAGCTATGGCTATGGCTACACCTTC.

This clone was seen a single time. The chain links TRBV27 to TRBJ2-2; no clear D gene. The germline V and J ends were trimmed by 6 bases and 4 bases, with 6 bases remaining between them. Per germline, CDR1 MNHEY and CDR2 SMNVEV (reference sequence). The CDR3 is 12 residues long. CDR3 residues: CASRRVTGELFF. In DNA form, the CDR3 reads TGTGCCAGCAGAAGGGTCACCGGGGAGCTGTTTTTT.

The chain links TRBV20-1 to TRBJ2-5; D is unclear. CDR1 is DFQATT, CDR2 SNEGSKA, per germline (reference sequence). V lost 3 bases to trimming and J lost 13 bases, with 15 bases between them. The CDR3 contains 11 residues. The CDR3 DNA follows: TGCAGTGCTAGCGGCTCGGCCGGCCCGTACTTC. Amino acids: CSASGSAGPYF.

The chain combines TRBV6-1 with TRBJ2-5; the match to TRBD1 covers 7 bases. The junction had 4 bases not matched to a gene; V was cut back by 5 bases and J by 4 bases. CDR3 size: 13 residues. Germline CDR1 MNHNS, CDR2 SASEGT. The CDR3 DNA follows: TGTGCCAGCAGTCCCCAGGGGGTAGAGACCCAGTACTTC. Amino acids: CASSPQGVETQYF.

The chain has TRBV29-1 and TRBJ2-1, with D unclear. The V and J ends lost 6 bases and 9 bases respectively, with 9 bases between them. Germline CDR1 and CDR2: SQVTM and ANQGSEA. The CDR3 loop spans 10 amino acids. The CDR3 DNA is TGCAGCGTCGTAATCATTGAGCAGTTCTTC. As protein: CSVVIIEQFF.

The CDR3 loop reads CASLGRHSYEQYF. The CDR3 DNA follows: TGCGCCAGCTTGGGACGGCACTCCTACGAGCAGTACTTC. The V and J genes are TRBV10-2 and TRBJ2-7, with D perhaps assigned TRBD1 or TRBD2 (5 bases each). In germline, CDR1 is WSHSY, CDR2 SAAADI. The V and J ends lost 8 bases and 0 bases respectively, with 11 bases between them. The CDR3 is made up of 13 amino acids.

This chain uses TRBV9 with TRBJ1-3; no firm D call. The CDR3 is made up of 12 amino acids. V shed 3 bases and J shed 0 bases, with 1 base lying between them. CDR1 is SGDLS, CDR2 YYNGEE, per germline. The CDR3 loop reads CASSGSGNTIYF. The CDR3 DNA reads TGTGCCAGCAGCGGCTCTGGAAACACCATATATTTT.

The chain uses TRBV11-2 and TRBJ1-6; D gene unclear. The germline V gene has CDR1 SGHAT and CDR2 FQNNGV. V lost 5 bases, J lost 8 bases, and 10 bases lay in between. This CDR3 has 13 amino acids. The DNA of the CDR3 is TGTGCCAGCAGCATAGGACGAGATTCACCCCTCCACTTT. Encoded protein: CASSIGRDSPLHF.

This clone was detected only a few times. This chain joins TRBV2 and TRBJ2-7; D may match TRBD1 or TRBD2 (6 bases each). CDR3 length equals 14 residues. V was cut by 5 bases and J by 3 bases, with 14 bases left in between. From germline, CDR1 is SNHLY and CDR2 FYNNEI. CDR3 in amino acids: CASSTGAPHYEQYF. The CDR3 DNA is TGTGCCAGCAGTACGGGGGCCCCGCACTACGAGCAGTACTTC.